This TCR beta chain is from a study of control samples from healthy donors and cancer patients. Here immunoSEQ multiplex PCR was the method, and the copy in TCRdb shows in-frame clones only, minus some. The table includes some 150,000 clones, 96% detected once. The V and J ends lost 7 bases and 10 bases respectively, with 14 bases between them. Germline lookup yields CDR1 MDHEN and CDR2 SYDVKM. The CDR3 extends over 13 amino acids. The chain combines TRBV28 with TRBJ1-6, with D maybe TRBD1 (5 bases). Input material: blood. This TCR came from a woman aged 25-40 years in good health. This CDR3 is CASTTPGDSPLHF. CDR3 nucleotides: TGTGCCAGCACCACCCCGGGGGACTCACCCCTCCACTTT.